This record concerns one T cell receptor beta chain sequence. No antigen is known for it. The germline CDR1 and CDR2 sequences are SGHRS and YFSETQ. CDR3 length: 13 residues. V was shortened by 2 bases and J by 5 bases, with 8 bases between the two germline ends. This sample was included in a study of T cell responses to AZD1222 COVID-19 vaccine. Assay used: immunoSEQ multiplex PCR; TCRdb lists only in-frame clones, some missing. The table records about 39,000 clones, 88% of them present only once. Study-wide results and caveats: Unmutated variant regions are reportedly targeted by nearly half of spike-specific TCRs. Spike as a whole was targeted by vaccine-associated CD4 TCRs, dominant at 160-218 and 743-854. The peak T cell response came first, and repertoires were sampled only after it. Clonal diversity was possibly underestimated, and white British individuals and females predominated among donors.

The chain links TRBV5-1 to TRBJ1-5; D gene ambiguous. This receptor was obtained from an adult who received the MenACWY meningococcal vaccine as a control. The sample in question was peripheral blood, obtained 28 days after the second dose of the MenACWY control vaccine. This CDR3 reads CASSFLGDQPQHF. CDR3 sequence (DNA): TGCGCCAGCAGCTTTCTCGGGGATCAGCCCCAGCATTTT.